This paragraph covers one TCR beta chain sequence. Its specificity is unknown. This specimen comes from a study of shared clonotypes between healthy human individuals. Study-level results: Memory subsets generally showed lower estimated richness than naive subsets. Clonotype sharing across a few donors was observed for 5% to 6.5% of naive CD4 clonotypes.

CDR1 and CDR2 (germline): KGHSH, LQKENI. Trimming at V came to 6 bases and at J to 2 bases, leaving 4 bases not matched to a gene. The length of the CDR3 is 13 residues. Data came from immunoSEQ multiplex PCR; TCRdb stores just in-frame clones and leaves some out. The profile shows roughly 2.5 million clones, about 92% of them singletons. All donors qualified as healthy HIV-negative adults and had experienced no recent acute infections or vaccinations. CD45RA+ naive and CD45RA-negative memory subsets were separated from CD4+ cells. Material for sequencing was naive CD4+ T cells sorted from blood. Subset specified: CD45RA+ positively selected. This chain joins TRBV18 and TRBJ2-7; 7 nucleotides align to TRBD1. The sequence came from a man aged 18 to 35 in good health. CDR3 amino acids: CASSTGRTYEQYF. CDR3 DNA sequence: TGTGCCAGCTCGACAGGGCGTACCTACGAGCAGTACTTC.